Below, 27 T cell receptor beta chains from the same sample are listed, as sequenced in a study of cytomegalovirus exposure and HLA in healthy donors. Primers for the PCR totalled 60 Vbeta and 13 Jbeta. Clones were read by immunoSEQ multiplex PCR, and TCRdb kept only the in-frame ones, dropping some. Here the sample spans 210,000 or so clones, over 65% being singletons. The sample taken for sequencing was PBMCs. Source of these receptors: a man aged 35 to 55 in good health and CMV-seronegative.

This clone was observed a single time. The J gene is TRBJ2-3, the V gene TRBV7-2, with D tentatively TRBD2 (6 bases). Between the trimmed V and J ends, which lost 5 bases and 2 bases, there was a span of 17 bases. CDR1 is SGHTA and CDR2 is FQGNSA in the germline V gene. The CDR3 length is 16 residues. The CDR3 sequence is CASSPPMGLLTDTQYF. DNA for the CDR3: TGTGCCAGCAGCCCCCCGATGGGACTCCTCACAGATACGCAGTATTTT.

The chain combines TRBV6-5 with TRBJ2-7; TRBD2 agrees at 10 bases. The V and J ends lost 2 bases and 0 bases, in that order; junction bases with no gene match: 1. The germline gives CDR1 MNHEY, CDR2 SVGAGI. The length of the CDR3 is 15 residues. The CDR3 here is CASSYSGGDSYEQYF. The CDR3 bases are TGTGCCAGCAGTTACAGCGGGGGGGACTCCTACGAGCAGTACTTC.

CDR3 DNA: TGTGCCAGCAGCAACCGGGCCCGGACTAGCGGGGCTGATGAGCAGTTCTTC. Protein: CASSNRARTSGADEQFF. The V gene is TRBV7-9, the J gene TRBJ2-1; TRBD2 matches at 12 bases. The CDR3 is 17 residues long. The germline gives CDR1 SEHNR, CDR2 FQNEAQ (reference sequence). The ends lost 5 bases at V and 8 bases at J; junction bases unmatched: 13. Full variable domain (outside the CDR3, taken from reference TRBV7-9 and TRBJ2-1): DTGVSQNPRHKITKRGQNVTFRCDPISEHNRLYWYRQTLGQGPEFLTYFQNEAQLEKSRLLSDRFSAERPKGSFSTLEIQRTEQGDSAMYLCASSNRARTSGADEQFFGPGTRLTVL.

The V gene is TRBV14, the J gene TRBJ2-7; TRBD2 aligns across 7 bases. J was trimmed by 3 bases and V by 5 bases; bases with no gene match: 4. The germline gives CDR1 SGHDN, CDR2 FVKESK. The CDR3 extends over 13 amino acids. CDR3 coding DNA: TGTGCCAGCAGCTGGGGGGGGAGCTACGAGCAGTACTTC. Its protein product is CASSWGGSYEQYF.

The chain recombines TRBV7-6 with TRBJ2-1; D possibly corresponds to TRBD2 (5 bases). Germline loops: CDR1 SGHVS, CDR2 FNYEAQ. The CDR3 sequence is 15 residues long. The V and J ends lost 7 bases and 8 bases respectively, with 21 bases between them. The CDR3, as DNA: TGTGCCAGCACCCCGAGCTGGAGGACGGGTGATGAGCAGTTCTTC. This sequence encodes CASTPSWRTGDEQFF.

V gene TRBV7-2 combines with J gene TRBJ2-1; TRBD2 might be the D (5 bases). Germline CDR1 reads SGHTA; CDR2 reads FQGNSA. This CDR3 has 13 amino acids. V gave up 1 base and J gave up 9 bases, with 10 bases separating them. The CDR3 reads CASSLGRSSEQFF. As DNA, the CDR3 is TGTGCCAGCAGCTTAGGGAGGAGTTCTGAGCAGTTCTTC.

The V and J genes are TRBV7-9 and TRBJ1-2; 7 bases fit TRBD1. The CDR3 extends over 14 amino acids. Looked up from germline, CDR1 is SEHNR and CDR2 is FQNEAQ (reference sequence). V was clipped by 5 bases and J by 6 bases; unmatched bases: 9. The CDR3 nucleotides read TGTGCCAGCAGCCGTTCACAGGGGACTCATGGCTACACCTTC. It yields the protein CASSRSQGTHGYTF.

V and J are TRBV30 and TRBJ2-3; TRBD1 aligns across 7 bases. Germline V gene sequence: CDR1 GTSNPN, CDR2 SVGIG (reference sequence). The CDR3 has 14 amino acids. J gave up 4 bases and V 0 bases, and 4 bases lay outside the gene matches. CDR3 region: CAWSVNRGADTQYF. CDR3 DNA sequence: TGTGCCTGGAGTGTGAACAGGGGCGCAGATACGCAGTATTTT. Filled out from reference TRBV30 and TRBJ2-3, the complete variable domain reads SQTIHQWPATLVQPVGSPLSLECTVEGTSNPNLYWYRQAAGRGLQLLFYSVGIGQISSEVPQNLSASRPQDRQFILSSKKLLLSDSGFYLCAWSVNRGADTQYFGPGTRLTVL.

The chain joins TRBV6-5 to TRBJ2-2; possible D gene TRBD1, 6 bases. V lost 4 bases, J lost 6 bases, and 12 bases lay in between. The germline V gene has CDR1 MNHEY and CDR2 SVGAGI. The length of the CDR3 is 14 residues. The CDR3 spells CASSSQGIPGELFF. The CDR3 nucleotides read TGTGCCAGCAGTTCCCAGGGGATACCCGGGGAGCTGTTTTTT.

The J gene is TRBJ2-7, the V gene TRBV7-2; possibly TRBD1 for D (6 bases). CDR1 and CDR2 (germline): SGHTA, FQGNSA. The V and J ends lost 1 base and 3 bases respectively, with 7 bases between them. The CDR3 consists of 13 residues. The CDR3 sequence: CASSLGQVYEQYF. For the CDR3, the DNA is TGTGCCAGCAGCTTAGGACAGGTCTACGAGCAGTACTTC.

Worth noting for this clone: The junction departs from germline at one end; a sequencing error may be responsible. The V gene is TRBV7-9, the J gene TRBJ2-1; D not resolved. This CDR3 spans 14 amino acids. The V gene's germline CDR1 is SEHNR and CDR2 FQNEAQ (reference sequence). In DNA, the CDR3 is TGTTCCAGCAGCCCCTGGTCACTGAACAATGAGCAGTTCTTC. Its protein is CSSSPWSLNNEQFF.

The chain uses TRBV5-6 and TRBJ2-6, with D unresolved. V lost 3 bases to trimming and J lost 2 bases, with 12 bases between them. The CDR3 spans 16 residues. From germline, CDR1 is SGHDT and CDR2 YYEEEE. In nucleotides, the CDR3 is TGTGCCAGCAGCTCGGAGACCCACACTGGGGCCAACGTCCTGACTTTC. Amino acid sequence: CASSSETHTGANVLTF.

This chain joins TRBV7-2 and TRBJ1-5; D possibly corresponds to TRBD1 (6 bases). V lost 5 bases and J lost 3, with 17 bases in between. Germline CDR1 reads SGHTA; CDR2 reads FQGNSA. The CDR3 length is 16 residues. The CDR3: CASSVHNRDTNQPQHF. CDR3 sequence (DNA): TGTGCCAGCAGCGTACACAACCGGGACACCAATCAGCCCCAGCATTTT. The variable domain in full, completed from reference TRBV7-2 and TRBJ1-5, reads GAGVSQSPSNKVTEKGKDVELRCDPISGHTALYWYRQSLGQGLEFLIYFQGNSAPDKSGLPSDRFSAERTGGSVSTLTIQRTQQEDSAVYLCASSVHNRDTNQPQHFGDGTRLSIL.

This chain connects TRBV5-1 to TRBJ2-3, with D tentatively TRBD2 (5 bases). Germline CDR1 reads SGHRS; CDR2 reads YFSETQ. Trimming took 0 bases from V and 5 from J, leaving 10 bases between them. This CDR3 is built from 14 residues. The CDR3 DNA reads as TGCGCCAGCAGCTTGGAAGGTAGCGTAGATACGCAGTATTTT. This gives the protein CASSLEGSVDTQYF. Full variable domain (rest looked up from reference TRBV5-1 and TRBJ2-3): KAGVTQTPRYLIKTRGQQVTLSCSPISGHRSVSWYQQTPGQGLQFLFEYFSETQRNKGNFPGRFSGRQFSNSRSEMNVSTLELGDSALYLCASSLEGSVDTQYFGPGTRLTVL.

The CDR3 protein is CASSPGINEKLFF. The CDR3 nucleotides are TGTGCCAGCTCACCAGGCATTAATGAAAAACTGTTTTTT. The V and J genes are TRBV18 and TRBJ1-4; D is unclear. CDR1 and CDR2 from the germline V gene are KGHSH and LQKENI. The CDR3 runs to 13 residues. The V end was cut by 2 bases, the J end by 4 bases, with 5 bases between.

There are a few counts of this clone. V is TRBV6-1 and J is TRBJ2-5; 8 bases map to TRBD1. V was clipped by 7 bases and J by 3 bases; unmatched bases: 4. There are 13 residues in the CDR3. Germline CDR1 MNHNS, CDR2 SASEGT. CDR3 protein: CASIRGLKETQYF. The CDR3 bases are TGTGCCAGCATCAGGGGGCTTAAAGAGACCCAGTACTTC.

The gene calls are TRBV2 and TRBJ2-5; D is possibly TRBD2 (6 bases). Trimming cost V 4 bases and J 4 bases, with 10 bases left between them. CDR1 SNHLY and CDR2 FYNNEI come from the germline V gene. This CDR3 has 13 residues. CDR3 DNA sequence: TGTGCCAGCAGTGTACTAGCCGGAGAGACCCAGTACTTC. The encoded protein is CASSVLAGETQYF. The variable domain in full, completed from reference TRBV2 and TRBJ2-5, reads EPEVTQTPSHQVTQMGQEVILRCVPISNHLYFYWYRQILGQKVEFLVSFYNNEISEKSEIFDDQFSVERPDGSNFTLKIRSTKLEDSAMYFCASSVLAGETQYFGPGTRLLVL.

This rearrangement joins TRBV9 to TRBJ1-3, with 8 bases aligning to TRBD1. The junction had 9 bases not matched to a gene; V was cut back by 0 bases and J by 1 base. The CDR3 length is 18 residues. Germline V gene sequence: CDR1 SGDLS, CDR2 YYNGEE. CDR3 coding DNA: TGTGCCAGCAGCGTAGGGCAGGCTTGGACAGGGTCTGGAAACACCATATATTTT. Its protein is CASSVGQAWTGSGNTIYF.

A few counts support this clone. The CDR3 nucleotides are TGTGCCAGCAGTTTCGGGGGACAGGAGAGCACAGATACGCAGTATTTT. Translating it yields CASSFGGQESTDTQYF. The gene calls are TRBV27 and TRBJ2-3; 8 positions match TRBD1. CDR3 length equals 16 residues. The V and J ends lost 3 bases and 0 bases, in that order; junction bases with no gene match: 5. Germline CDR1 MNHEY, CDR2 SMNVEV (reference sequence).

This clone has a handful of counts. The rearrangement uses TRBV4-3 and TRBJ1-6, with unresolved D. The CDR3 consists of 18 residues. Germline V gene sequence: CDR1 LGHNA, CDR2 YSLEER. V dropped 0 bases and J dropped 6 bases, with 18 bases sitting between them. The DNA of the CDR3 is TGCGCCAGCAGCCAAGAGCCGTCCGGGAGCAATCTTAATTCACCCCTCCACTTT. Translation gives CASSQEPSGSNLNSPLHF.

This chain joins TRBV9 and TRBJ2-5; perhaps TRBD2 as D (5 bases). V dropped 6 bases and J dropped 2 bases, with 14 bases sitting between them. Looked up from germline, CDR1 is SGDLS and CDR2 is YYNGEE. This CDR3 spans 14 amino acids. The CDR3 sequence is CASNREQPQETQYF. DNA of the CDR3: TGTGCCAGCAACCGGGAACAGCCACAAGAGACCCAGTACTTC.

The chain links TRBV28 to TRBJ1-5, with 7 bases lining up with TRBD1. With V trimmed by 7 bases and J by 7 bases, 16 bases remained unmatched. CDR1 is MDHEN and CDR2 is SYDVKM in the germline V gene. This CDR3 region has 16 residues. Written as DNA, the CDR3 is TGTGCCAGCATTTATGGACAGGTCTTTTCGGGGCAGCCCCAGCATTTT. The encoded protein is CASIYGQVFSGQPQHF.

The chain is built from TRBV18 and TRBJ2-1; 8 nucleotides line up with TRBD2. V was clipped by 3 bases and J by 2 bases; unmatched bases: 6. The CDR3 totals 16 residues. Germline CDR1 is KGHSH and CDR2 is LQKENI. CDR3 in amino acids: CASSPPAGETYNEQFF. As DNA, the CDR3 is TGTGCCAGCTCACCCCCAGCGGGGGAGACCTACAATGAGCAGTTCTTC.

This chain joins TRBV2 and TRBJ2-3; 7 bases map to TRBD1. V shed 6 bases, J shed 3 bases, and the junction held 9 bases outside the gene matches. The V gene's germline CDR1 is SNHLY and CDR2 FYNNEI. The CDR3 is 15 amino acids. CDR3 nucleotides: TGTGCCAGCAGACAACAGGGGTCTAGGACAGATACGCAGTATTTT. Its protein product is CASRQQGSRTDTQYF.

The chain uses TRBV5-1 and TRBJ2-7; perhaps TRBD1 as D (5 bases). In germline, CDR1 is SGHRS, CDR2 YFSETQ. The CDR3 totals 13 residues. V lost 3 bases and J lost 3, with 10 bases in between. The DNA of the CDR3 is TGCGCCAGCAGCTCGACAGAATTCTACGAGCAGTACTTC. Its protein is CASSSTEFYEQYF.

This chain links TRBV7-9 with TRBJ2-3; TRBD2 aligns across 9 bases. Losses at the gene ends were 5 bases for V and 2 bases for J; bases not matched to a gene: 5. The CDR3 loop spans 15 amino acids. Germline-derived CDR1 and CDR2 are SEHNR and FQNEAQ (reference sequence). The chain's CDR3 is CASSPGLAHTDTQYF. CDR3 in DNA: TGTGCCAGCAGCCCGGGACTAGCCCACACAGATACGCAGTATTTT. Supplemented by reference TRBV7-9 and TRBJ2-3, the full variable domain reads DTGVSQNPRHKITKRGQNVTFRCDPISEHNRLYWYRQTLGQGPEFLTYFQNEAQLEKSRLLSDRFSAERPKGSFSTLEIQRTEQGDSAMYLCASSPGLAHTDTQYFGPGTRLTVL.

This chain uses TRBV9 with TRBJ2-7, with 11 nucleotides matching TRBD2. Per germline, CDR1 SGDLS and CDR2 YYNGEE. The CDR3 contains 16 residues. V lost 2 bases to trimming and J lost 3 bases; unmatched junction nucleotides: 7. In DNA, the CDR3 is TGTGCCAGCAGCGTTAGCGGGAGGGCCAGGAACTACGAGCAGTACTTC. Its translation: CASSVSGRARNYEQYF.